This T cell receptor (beta chain) came from a study of CD8+ T cells in alopecia areata. Broader study findings: Sequenced scalp T cells also include alphabeta T cells resident in normal skin. Lesional scalp displayed greater clonality than normal scalp, most notably in alopecia totalis/universalis.

V was pared by 2 bases and J by 6 bases, with 4 bases of the junction left unmatched. The length of the CDR3 is 15 residues. The germline V gene encodes CDR1 MNHEY and CDR2 SMNVEV (reference sequence). This clone has only a few counts. What it binds is unknown. Obtained from alopecia areata patients were lesional scalp punch biopsies along with peripheral blood. Once RNA had been extracted, it was reverse transcribed into cDNA to act as the sequencing template. Produced via immunoSEQ multiplex PCR; TCRdb's table is partial and in-frame only. The data hold about 140,000 clones, with around 49% observed a single time.

This sequence was found in a human donor with alopecia areata. The sample here was CD4+ T cells sorted from blood, taken at week 0. The chain uses TRBV27 and TRBJ2-2; 9 bases map to TRBD1. The CDR3 loop reads CASSLRDRVSGELFF. CDR3 nucleotides: TGTGCCAGCAGTTTAAGGGACAGGGTGTCCGGGGAGCTGTTTTTT.